These T cell receptor beta chains were read from a single sample in a study of radiation and T cells in renal cell carcinoma. The repertoire was sequenced with immunoSEQ multiplex PCR; TCRdb's copy has only in-frame clones and lacks some. The table includes roughly 64,000 clones, over 60% detected once. Sequenced material: blood, taken from a patient whose treatment included radiotherapy and nephrectomy. All receptors come from a man in his fifties or sixties with renal cell carcinoma. Each CDR3 is given with its conserved first and last residue. Each record gives: J gene, V gene, D gene, clone size, CDR3 protein, CDR3 DNA. The D gene is left open where the match is weak. Some rows have no size entry. The others give once, few or many, or a class for an expanded clone.

TRBJ1-1 TRBV18 - - CASSPGERTEAFF TGTGCCAGCTCACCAGGGGAGAGGACTGAAGCTTTCTTT
TRBJ2-1 TRBV15 - - CATSRGKLTGTHNEQFF TGTGCCACCAGCAGGGGAAAACTAACCGGGACCCACAATGAGCAGTTCTTC
TRBJ2-3 TRBV7-8 - - CASSPTPRGSTDTQYF TGTGCCAGCAGCCCAACTCCCCGCGGGAGCACAGATACGCAGTATTTT
TRBJ1-2 TRBV6-5 - once CASSYPFGGYTF TGTGCCAGCAGTTACCCGTTTGGGGGCTACACCTTC
TRBJ1-3 TRBV2 - - CASSRTVSGNTIYF TGTGCCAGCAGTCGGACGGTCTCTGGAAACACCATATATTTT
TRBJ1-6 TRBV30 - - CAWRGDSYNSPLHF TGTGCCTGGCGGGGGGACTCCTATAATTCACCCCTCCACTTT
TRBJ1-4 TRBV6-1 - - CASSGRGTNEKLFF TGTGCCAGCAGTGGGAGAGGGACTAATGAAAAACTGTTTTTT
TRBJ1-4 TRBV6-1 TRBD1 - CASGGRINEKLFF TGTGCCTCAGGGGGGCGGATTAATGAAAAACTGTTTTTT
TRBJ1-4 TRBV7-6 - - CASSLGPYRATNEKLFF TGTGCCAGCAGCTTAGGCCCCTACAGAGCAACTAATGAAAAACTGTTTTTT
TRBJ1-2 TRBV11-3 TRBD1 - CASSPGTGGTYGYTF TGTGCCAGCAGCCCAGGGACAGGGGGAACCTATGGCTACACCTTC
TRBJ2-7 TRBV4-3 - - CASSQETRHEQYF TGCGCCAGCAGCCAAGAAACCCGACACGAGCAGTACTTC
TRBJ2-1 TRBV19 TRBD2 - CASSDGTSGRNEQFF TGTGCCAGTAGTGACGGGACTAGCGGGAGAAATGAGCAGTTCTTC
TRBJ2-7 TRBV11-2 TRBD1 - CASSLTGVSYEQYF TGTGCCAGCAGCTTGACAGGGGTATCCTACGAGCAGTACTTC
TRBJ2-7 TRBV11-2 TRBD2 - CASSLGLAGAYEQYF TGTGCCAGCAGCTTAGGGCTAGCGGGGGCCTACGAGCAGTACTTC
TRBJ1-4 TRBV19 TRBD1 - CASSIRTGGYEKLFF TGTGCCAGTAGTATACGAACAGGGGGATATGAAAAACTGTTTTTT
TRBJ1-1 TRBV18 - once CASSPAGNWRTEAFF TGTGCCAGCTCACCAGCGGGGAATTGGAGGACTGAAGCTTTCTTT
TRBJ1-2 TRBV7-9 - - CASSLSTTPNYGYTF TGTGCCAGCAGCCTCTCGACAACTCCTAACTATGGCTACACCTTC
TRBJ1-1 TRBV19 - few CASSWSGGFGTEAFF TGTGCCAGTAGTTGGAGTGGAGGGTTCGGCACTGAAGCTTTCTTT
TRBJ2-3 TRBV5-1 TRBD2 once CASSLEGTNPDTQYF TGCGCCAGCAGCTTGGAAGGGACTAACCCCGATACGCAGTATTTT
TRBJ1-5 TRBV30 - - CAWSVQGNQPQHF TGTGCCTGGAGTGTGCAGGGCAATCAGCCCCAGCATTTT
TRBJ2-7 TRBV30 TRBD1 once CAWGQGPEQYF TGTGCCTGGGGACAGGGGCCCGAGCAGTACTTC
TRBJ2-4 TRBV11-3 - - CAFLSRVGAKNIQYF TGTGCCTTCCTAAGTCGTGTCGGAGCCAAAAACATTCAGTACTTC